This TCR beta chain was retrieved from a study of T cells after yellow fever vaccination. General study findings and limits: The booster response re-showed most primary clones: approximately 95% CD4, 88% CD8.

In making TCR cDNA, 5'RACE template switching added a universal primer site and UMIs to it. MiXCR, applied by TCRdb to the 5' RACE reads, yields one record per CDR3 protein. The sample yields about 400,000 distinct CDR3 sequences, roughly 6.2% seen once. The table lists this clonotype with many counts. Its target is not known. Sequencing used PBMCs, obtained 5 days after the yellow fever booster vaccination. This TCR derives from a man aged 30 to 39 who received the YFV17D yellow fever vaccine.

The CDR3 DNA follows: TGCGCCAGCAGCTTGGTAGGGGATTCCACCGGGGAGCTGTTTTTT. The encoded protein is CASSLVGDSTGELFF. The V call is TRBV5-1, the J call TRBJ2-2; weak D call: TRBD1 (5 bases). Germline lookup yields CDR1 SGHRS and CDR2 YFSETQ. V lost 0 bases to trimming and J lost 4 bases, with 10 bases between them. This CDR3 spans 15 amino acids.